The T cell receptor (beta chain) described here comes from a study of tumor-infiltrating lymphocytes in localized non-small cell lung cancer. Whole-study context: Each patient gave resected tumor and non-adjacent uninvolved lung tissue.

The study, taken as a whole, reports: IM1 and IM2 tumors showed no difference in T-cell fraction. Compared with uninvolved lung, tumors showed higher T cell infiltration by TCRbeta sequencing.

This clone was seen a single time. The antigen remains undetermined. The V gene's germline CDR1 is KGHSH and CDR2 LQKENI. Trimming took 6 bases from V and 3 from J; bases not matched to a gene: 12. The CDR3 sequence is 16 residues long. Repertoires were generated with immunoSEQ multiplex PCR, while TCRdb's copy carries only in-frame clones and drops some. Of some 12,000 clones listed, around 85% are singletons. Sequenced input: uninvolved lung tissue not adjacent to the tumor. The rearrangement uses TRBV18 and TRBJ1-2; 8 nucleotides match TRBD1. The TCR sequence derives from a human donor with non-small cell lung cancer. CDR3 sequence (DNA): TGTGCCAGCTCCCAACCCGGCGCAGGGGGCGACTATGGCTACACCTTC. Translating it yields CASSQPGAGGDYGYTF.